There are a few counts of the clone carrying this T cell receptor beta chain. The record originates from a study of blood T cells in healthy people across ages. A J-beta primer mix and a sample-barcoded 5' primer were used in a second PCR of roughly 7 to 12 cycles. TCRdb reprocessed the 5' RACE reads with MiXCR, giving one entry per CDR3 protein. Seen here are around 400,000 distinct CDR3 sequences, approximately 51% observed once, and the top ten hold around 53%. The CDR3 sequence is 14 residues long. Germline loops: CDR1 LGHDT, CDR2 YNNKEL (reference sequence). V lost 4 bases and J lost 6, with 10 bases in between.

The chain recombines TRBV3-1 with TRBJ1-6, with D maybe TRBD1 (5 bases). Source material: blood. This clonotype was sampled from a man in his sixties in good health. The CDR3: CASSLRQGNSPLHF. The DNA of the CDR3 is TGTGCCAGCAGCCTTCGGCAGGGTAATTCACCCCTCCACTTT.